This T cell receptor beta chain emerged from a study of control samples from healthy donors and cancer patients (TCRdb year 2020). Details on this clone: This clone's antigen is unknown. Per-base qualities were not stored, and no clone one base away is much larger.

Library preparation was by the immunoSEQ multiplex PCR assay. The source is immuneACCESS, and TCRdb retained only in-frame sequences with V and J called. Part of the clones is not carried over; for the studies checked, unresolved V genes explain less than half of this, and the remainder is unexplained. This sample holds roughly 93,000 clones; roughly 89% were observed only once. The top ten clonotypes cover about 10% of the sample. CDR3 length: 13 amino acids, cysteine to phenylalanine. Only CDR3 DNA is held: 39 bases, read in frame from base 1. For CDR1 and CDR2, the germline V gene lists SGDLS and YYNGEE. V is reduced by 0 bases and J by 8 bases, leaving a spacing of 8 bases between them.

Material: PBMCs. This clonotype was sampled from a woman aged 45-60 years with colorectal cancer. Recombination linked TRBV9 to TRBJ2-2, with the identity of the D gene unclear. The DNA reads TGTGCCAGCAGCGTAGATGTTTTTGGGGAGCTGTTTTTT. This yields the protein CASSVDVFGELFF. Beyond the CDR3, the reference TRBV9 and TRBJ2-2 genes provide the residues; the full variable domain reads: DSGVTQTPKHLITATGQRVTLRCSPRSGDLSVYWYQQSLDQGLQFLIQYYNGEERAKGNILERFSAQQFPDLHSELNLSSLELGDSALYFCASSVDVFGELFFGEGSRLTVL.